This T cell receptor beta chain is drawn from a study of technical replicates of blood from a handful of donors. V was shortened by 2 bases and J by 8 bases, with 15 bases between the two germline ends. Germline assignment: CDR1 ENHRY and CDR2 SYGVKD. This CDR3 is 14 amino acids long. Assay used: immunoSEQ multiplex PCR; TCRdb lists only in-frame clones, some missing. The data hold just over 95,000 clones, with approximately 94% observed a single time. The gene calls are TRBV10-3 and TRBJ1-2; tentative D call: TRBD1 (6 bases). The TCR was taken from a human donor in good health. Sequenced: T cells isolated from PBMCs. The CDR3 coding sequence is TGTGCCATCAGTGAGATGCGGGGGCAGGGGGGCTACACCTTC. Translated: CAISEMRGQGGYTF.